What follows are 16 T cell receptor beta chains derived from one specimen sequenced in a study of molecular identifiers for immune sequencing clone quantification. Each CDR3 protein is one row after TCRdb ran MiXCR on the PCR reads. The table includes some 320,000 distinct CDR3 sequences, 20% to 25% detected once. Sequenced sample: naive CD8+ T cells from blood, with Jurkat cell RNA spiked in. Regarding subset: FACS-sorted CD8+CD4-CCR7+CD45RA+ naive T cells. The receptors derive from a human donor in good health. Some libraries in this study had Jurkat cell RNA spiked in.

This clonotype has at least ten counts. The chain has TRBV29-1 and TRBJ2-2; 7 positions match TRBD1. The V gene end was trimmed by 7 bases and the J gene end by 3 bases; junction bases not matched to a gene: 11. In germline, CDR1 is SQVTM, CDR2 ANQGSEA. This CDR3 spans 15 amino acids. This CDR3 reads CSGTGDPPHTGELFF. The CDR3 nucleotides read TGCAGCGGGACAGGCGATCCCCCCCACACCGGGGAGCTGTTTTTT.

This clonotype was seen repeatedly, ten times or more. J is TRBJ1-4 and V is TRBV2, with 9 bases identical to TRBD1. Germline V gene sequence: CDR1 SNHLY, CDR2 FYNNEI. Losses at the gene ends were 5 bases for V and 1 base for J; bases not matched to a gene: 5. The CDR3 is made up of 16 amino acids. CDR3: CASSPGTGKTNEKLFF. The CDR3 nucleotides are TGTGCCAGCAGTCCCGGGACAGGGAAAACTAATGAAAAACTGTTTTTT. The full variable domain, its missing parts supplied by reference TRBV2 and TRBJ1-4, is EPEVTQTPSHQVTQMGQEVILRCVPISNHLYFYWYRQILGQKVEFLVSFYNNEISEKSEIFDDQFSVERPDGSNFTLKIRSTKLEDSAMYFCASSPGTGKTNEKLFFGSGTQLSVL.

With regard to this clonotype: This may be a read error, as it is one base from a much larger clone. The V gene is TRBV4-3, the J gene TRBJ2-2, with 8 bases fitting TRBD2. The V gene's germline CDR1 is LGHNA and CDR2 YSLEER. This CDR3 has 17 amino acids. The CDR3 loop is CASSQAPGGANTGKLFF. CDR3 DNA sequence: TGCGCCAGCAGCCAGGCCCCCGGGGGGGCGAACACCGGGAAGCTGTTTTTT.

This sequence joins TRBV19 and TRBJ1-5, with 7 bases lining up with TRBD1. Trimming took 6 bases from V and 2 from J; bases not matched to a gene: 7. The CDR3 totals 15 residues. Germline V gene sequence: CDR1 LNHDA, CDR2 SQIVND (reference sequence). This chain's CDR3 is CASSEGQDRNQPQHF. CDR3 DNA sequence: TGTGCCAGTAGCGAAGGACAGGACCGCAATCAGCCCCAGCATTTT.

As regards this clonotype: This may arise from a read error, as a much more abundant clone is one base away. The chain couples TRBV28 to TRBJ2-1; TRBD1 matches at 7 bases. Germline CDR1 and CDR2: MDHEN and SYDVKM. The CDR3 sequence is 13 residues long. DNA for the CDR3: TGTGCCAGCAGTTTCCCCAGGGGGTATGAGCAGTCCTTC. Translation: CASSFPRGYEQSF.

Note on this clonotype: Just one base apart from a much larger clone, this may be a read error. The genes are TRBV2 and TRBJ2-7, with TRBD2 as a possible D gene (7 bases). CDR3 length equals 13 residues. The germline V gene has CDR1 SNHLY and CDR2 FYNNEI. V was pared by 10 bases and J by 4 bases, with 17 bases between. In DNA form, the CDR3 reads TGTGCCATTCTCCGGGGGGCGAGGTACGAGCAGTACTTC. This translates into CAILRGARYEQYF.

This clonotype was seen repeatedly, ten times or more. J is TRBJ2-3 and V is TRBV2; 13 bases map to TRBD2. V lost 7 bases and J lost 2; bases outside the gene matches: 12. The CDR3 loop spans 18 amino acids. Germline CDR1 SNHLY, CDR2 FYNNEI. For the CDR3, the DNA is TGTGCCAGCACCACCGGGACTAGCGGGAATATAATCACAGATACGCAGTATTTT. Translation: CASTTGTSGNIITDTQYF.

Many counts were recorded for this clonotype. V gene TRBV18 combines with J gene TRBJ1-1, with D perhaps matching TRBD1 (5 bases). The CDR3 has 16 residues. V lost 4 bases to trimming and J lost 0 bases, with 15 bases between them. The V gene's germline CDR1 is KGHSH and CDR2 LQKENI. CDR3 nucleotide sequence: TGTGCCAGCTCACAGGGGACGTCTCGGATGAACACTGAAGCTTTCTTT. Translated, it gives CASSQGTSRMNTEAFF.

This rearrangement joins TRBV7-9 to TRBJ1-1; 7 nucleotides match TRBD1. The germline CDR1 and CDR2 sequences are SEHNR and FQNEAQ (reference sequence). This CDR3 is built from 16 residues. With 0 bases clipped from V and 3 bases from J, the junction kept 7 bases outside the gene matches. CDR3 residues: CASSLAQGTVDTEAFF. In DNA form, the CDR3 reads TGTGCCAGCAGCTTAGCGCAGGGGACAGTAGACACTGAAGCTTTCTTT.

This clonotype appeared many times. The J gene is TRBJ2-1, the V gene TRBV6-5; the D is unclear. The CDR3 consists of 13 residues. Trimming shortened V by 4 bases and J by 8 bases, and 12 bases separated the two germline ends. Germline CDR1 reads MNHEY; CDR2 reads SVGAGI. The CDR3 protein is CASSWALSDEQFF. In DNA form, the CDR3 reads TGTGCCAGCAGTTGGGCCCTAAGTGATGAGCAGTTCTTC.

This clonotype was seen many times. The genes are TRBV12-3 or TRBV12-4 and TRBJ2-5, with 9 positions matching TRBD2. This CDR3 comprises 19 residues. Losses at the gene ends were 3 bases for V and 2 bases for J; bases not matched to a gene: 16. The CDR3 DNA follows: TGTGCCAGCAGTTTGGGTTATCTCCCGACTAGCGGAATACAAGAGACCCAGTACTTC. It specifies CASSLGYLPTSGIQETQYF.

This clonotype was found many times. The rearrangement uses TRBV4-3 and TRBJ2-3; maybe TRBD1 (5 bases). With 4 bases removed from V and 0 bases from J, the gap between germline ends came to 14 bases. The CDR3 loop spans 16 amino acids. The germline CDR1 and CDR2 sequences are LGHNA and YSLEER. The chain's CDR3 is CASSLTYRHSTDTQYF. CDR3 DNA: TGCGCCAGCAGCCTAACCTACAGGCATAGCACAGATACGCAGTATTTT.

Comments on this clonotype: One end of the junction fails to match germline, which may point to a read error. The chain employs TRBV7-2 and TRBJ2-1; 7 bases fit TRBD2. Germline values: CDR1 SGHTA, CDR2 FQGNSA. The CDR3 has 14 residues. The CDR3 is CASGTSPGGYEQLF. The DNA of the CDR3 is TGTGCCAGCGGTACAAGTCCGGGAGGCTATGAGCAGCTCTTC.

Worth noting for this clonotype: A read error may explain this, as a much larger clone is one base away. Likely a read error: the CDR3 ends without its conserved phenylalanine or tryptophan. The chain employs TRBV20-1 and TRBJ1-5; D remains unclear. The CDR3 runs 15 residues. The V gene lost 6 bases and the J gene lost 0 bases, with 15 bases spanning the gap. CDR1 is DFQATT, CDR2 SNEGSKA, per germline (reference sequence). The CDR3 sequence is CSAQAGLNSNQPQHL. CDR3 DNA sequence: TGCAGTGCCCAAGCGGGTCTAAATAGCAATCAGCCCCAGCATCTT.

This clonotype occurred many times. CDR3: CSVGLAGFQETQYF. The CDR3 DNA sequence: TGCAGCGTTGGACTAGCGGGATTCCAAGAGACCCAGTACTTC. The chain has TRBV29-1 and TRBJ2-5, with 11 bases that match TRBD2. CDR3 length: 14 residues. With V trimmed by 4 bases and J by 1 base, 2 bases remained unmatched. Germline CDR1 SQVTM, CDR2 ANQGSEA.

This clonotype was counted at least ten times. This sequence joins TRBV12-3 or TRBV12-4 and TRBJ1-1; D ambiguous. CDR3 length: 14 residues. The V gene lost 1 base and the J gene lost 2 bases, with 8 bases spanning the gap. The DNA of the CDR3 is TGTGCCAGCAGTTTAGGAGAGGGAAACACTGAAGCTTTCTTT. This sequence encodes CASSLGEGNTEAFF.